This is a list of T cell receptor beta chains from one sample in a study of radiation and T cells in renal cell carcinoma. The method was immunoSEQ multiplex PCR; TCRdb's version includes in-frame clones alone and lacks a portion of them. The sample carries about 120,000 clones, around 81% recorded once. Specimen: blood, collected from a patient whose treatment included radiotherapy and nephrectomy. These TCRs come from a man aged 50 to 59 with renal cell carcinoma. The CDR3 runs from the conserved cysteine through the conserved F or W. D genes are given only for firm matches. Clone size is stated in some rows and not others, as once, few, many or a class when expanded.

- TRBJ2-7 once TRBV13 CASSLRGYEQYF TGTGCCAGCAGCTTACGGGGGTACGAGCAGTACTTC
- TRBJ2-7 - TRBV2 CASSRGAGTYEQYF TGTGCCAGCAGCCGGGGGGCAGGGACCTACGAGCAGTACTTC
- TRBJ2-3 - TRBV6-5 CASSYIATSTDTQYF TGTGCCAGCAGTTATATCGCGACTAGCACAGATACGCAGTATTTT
TRBD2 TRBJ2-1 - TRBV5-1 CASSYAGLAGVYNEQFF TGCGCCAGCAGCTACGCGGGACTAGCGGGAGTGTACAATGAGCAGTTCTTC
TRBD2 TRBJ2-1 - TRBV4-1 CASSQERGGRNEQFF TGCGCCAGCAGCCAAGAACGGGGGGGCCGGAATGAGCAGTTCTTC
- TRBJ2-4 - TRBV4-1 CASSREFPFGNIQYF TGCGCCAGCAGCCGAGAATTCCCTTTTGGGAACATTCAGTACTTC
- TRBJ2-5 - TRBV10-1 CASSEGGTNQETQYF TGCGCCAGCAGTGAGGGAGGGACCAACCAAGAGACCCAGTACTTC
- TRBJ1-1 - TRBV4-2 CASSQMDSYTEAFF TGTGCCAGCAGCCAGATGGACAGCTACACTGAAGCTTTCTTT
- TRBJ2-3 - TRBV10-3 CAISLAAQGINTQYF TGTGCCATCAGTCTTGCGGCCCAAGGTATTAATACGCAGTATTTT
- TRBJ1-6 - TRBV7-6 CASSQTQVPYNSPLHF TGTGCCAGCAGCCAAACGCAGGTTCCCTATAATTCACCCCTCCACTTT
- TRBJ1-1 - TRBV5-1 CASDTGIGTEAFF TGCGCCAGCGATACAGGGATTGGCACTGAAGCTTTCTTT
TRBD1 TRBJ1-2 - TRBV4-2 CASSQVQGVGGYTF TGTGCCAGCAGCCAAGTGCAGGGGGTGGGTGGCTACACCTTC
TRBD1 TRBJ2-1 - TRBV27 CASSLYGQGLLDEQFF TGTGCCAGCAGTTTATATGGACAGGGGCTTCTCGATGAGCAGTTCTTC
TRBD1 TRBJ2-1 few TRBV6-5 CASSPTDRGHEQFF TGTGCCAGCAGTCCTACGGACAGGGGCCATGAGCAGTTCTTC
- TRBJ1-4 - TRBV10-3 CAIRRGTGNEKLFF TGTGCCATCAGGAGGGGGACGGGCAATGAAAAACTGTTTTTT
- TRBJ2-7 - TRBV7-2 CASGGPGSYEQYF TGTGCCAGCGGGGGACCGGGCTCCTACGAGCAGTACTTC
- TRBJ2-7 - TRBV13 CASSPKVSYEQYF TGTGCCAGCAGCCCAAAGGTGTCCTACGAGCAGTACTTC
- TRBJ1-1 - TRBV19 CASSTRGRAVEAFF TGTGCCAGTAGTACCCGGGGTAGGGCGGTTGAAGCTTTCTTT
TRBD2 TRBJ2-3 - TRBV5-4 CASSLTLAGDSTDTQYF TGTGCCAGCAGCTTAACACTAGCGGGGGACAGCACAGATACGCAGTATTTT
TRBD1 TRBJ1-1 - TRBV28 CASSSQGGHTEAFF TGTGCCAGCAGTTCCCAGGGGGGCCACACTGAAGCTTTCTTT
- TRBJ2-5 once TRBV5-1 CASSSNPLFEAQYF TGCGCCAGCAGCTCTAACCCCCTGTTCGAGGCTCAGTACTTC
- TRBJ1-1 - TRBV5-1 CASSLVDLLNTEAFF TGCGCCAGCAGCTTGGTGGACCTCCTGAACACTGAAGCTTTCTTT
- TRBJ2-5 - TRBV2 CASSGQKPETQYF TGTGCCAGCAGTGGTCAGAAACCAGAGACCCAGTACTTC
- TRBJ1-3 - TRBV30 CAWSVTGGNTIYF TGTGCCTGGAGTGTTACAGGGGGAAACACCATATATTTT
TRBD2 TRBJ2-1 - TRBV5-6 CASSLGEGYNEQFF TGTGCCAGCAGCTTGGGGGAGGGCTACAATGAGCAGTTCTTC
- TRBJ1-1 - TRBV6-5 CASSYSGGETEAFF TGTGCCAGCAGTTACTCGGGGGGAGAGACTGAAGCTTTCTTT
- TRBJ2-7 - TRBV14 CASSQGLGFHEQYF TGTGCCAGCAGCCAAGGGTTAGGGTTCCACGAGCAGTACTTC
- TRBJ1-2 - TRBV6-5 CASSNRHGYTF TGTGCCAGCAGTAATAGGCATGGCTACACCTTC
- TRBJ2-7 - TRBV6-5 CASSFSGVSAYEQYF TGTGCCAGCAGTTTCTCGGGGGTATCAGCCTACGAGCAGTACTTC
- TRBJ1-3 - TRBV7-2 CASSLPPTGNTIYF TGTGCCAGCAGCTTACCTCCGACAGGAAACACCATATATTTT
TRBD1 TRBJ2-2 few TRBV5-1 CASSPGQDTGELFF TGCGCCAGCAGCCCAGGACAGGACACCGGGGAGCTGTTTTTT
- TRBJ1-5 - TRBV7-3 CASSYSPNQPQHF TGTGCCAGCAGCTACTCTCCTAATCAGCCCCAGCATTTT
TRBD2 TRBJ2-3 - TRBV5-5 CASSFSRGIDTQYF TGTGCCAGCAGCTTTTCGCGGGGGATAGATACGCAGTATTTT
- TRBJ2-3 - TRBV19 CASRTLRTSTDTQYF TGTGCCAGTAGAACACTCAGGACTAGCACAGATACGCAGTATTTT
TRBD1 TRBJ2-3 - TRBV7-6 CASSVPGQAGTDTQYF TGTGCCAGCAGCGTACCGGGACAGGCGGGCACAGATACGCAGTATTTT
TRBD1 TRBJ1-4 few TRBV19 CASTSYGTDLREKLFF TGTGCCAGTACGTCCTATGGGACAGACCTCAGGGAAAAACTGTTTTTT
- TRBJ1-1 - TRBV9 CASSVEGGPSTEAFF TGTGCCAGCAGCGTGGAGGGGGGCCCTTCGACTGAAGCTTTCTTT